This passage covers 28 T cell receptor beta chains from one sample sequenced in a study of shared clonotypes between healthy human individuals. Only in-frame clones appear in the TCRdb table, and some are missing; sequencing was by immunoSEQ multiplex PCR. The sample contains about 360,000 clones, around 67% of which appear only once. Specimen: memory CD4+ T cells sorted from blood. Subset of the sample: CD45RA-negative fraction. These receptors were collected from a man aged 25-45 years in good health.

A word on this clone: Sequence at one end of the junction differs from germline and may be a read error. The CDR3, as DNA: TGCGCCAGCAACCAAGTTGCTAGCGGGAGGGCCAAAAACATTCAGTACTTC. Residues: CASNQVASGRAKNIQYF. The genes are TRBV4-1 and TRBJ2-4, with TRBD2 matching over 11 bases. Per the germline V gene, CDR1 is MGHRA and CDR2 is YSYEKL. This CDR3 contains 17 residues.

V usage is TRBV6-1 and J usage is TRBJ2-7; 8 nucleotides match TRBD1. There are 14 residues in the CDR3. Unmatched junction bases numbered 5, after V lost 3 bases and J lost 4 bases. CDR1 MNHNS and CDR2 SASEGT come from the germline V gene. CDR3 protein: CASSDRDRIYEQYF. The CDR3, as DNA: TGTGCCAGCAGTGACCGGGACAGGATTTACGAGCAGTACTTC.

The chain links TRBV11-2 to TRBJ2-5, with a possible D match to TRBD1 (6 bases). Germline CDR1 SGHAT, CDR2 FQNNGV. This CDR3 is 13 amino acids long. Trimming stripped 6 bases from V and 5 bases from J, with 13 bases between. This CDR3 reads CASRFNRDETQYF. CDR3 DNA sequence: TGTGCCAGCAGATTCAACAGGGATGAGACCCAGTACTTC.

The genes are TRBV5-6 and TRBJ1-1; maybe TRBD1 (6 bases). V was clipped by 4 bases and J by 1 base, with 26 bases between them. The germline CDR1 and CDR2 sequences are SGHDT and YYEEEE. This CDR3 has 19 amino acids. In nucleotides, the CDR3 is TGTGCCAGCAGCCGAGGATTGGGACAAGTCTCGTTGCGGAACACTGAAGCTTTCTTT. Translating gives CASSRGLGQVSLRNTEAFF. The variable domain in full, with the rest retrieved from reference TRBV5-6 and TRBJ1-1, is DAGVTQSPTHLIKTRGQQVTLRCSPKSGHDTVSWYQQALGQGPQFIFQYYEEEERQRGNFPDRFSGHQFPNYSSELNVNALLLGDSALYLCASSRGLGQVSLRNTEAFFGQGTRLTVV.

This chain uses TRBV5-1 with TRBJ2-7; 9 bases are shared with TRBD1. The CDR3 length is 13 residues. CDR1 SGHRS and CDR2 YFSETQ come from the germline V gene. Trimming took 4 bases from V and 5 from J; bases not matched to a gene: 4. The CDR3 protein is CASSRDRVDEQYF. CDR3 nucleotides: TGCGCCAGCAGCCGGGACAGGGTGGACGAGCAGTACTTC.

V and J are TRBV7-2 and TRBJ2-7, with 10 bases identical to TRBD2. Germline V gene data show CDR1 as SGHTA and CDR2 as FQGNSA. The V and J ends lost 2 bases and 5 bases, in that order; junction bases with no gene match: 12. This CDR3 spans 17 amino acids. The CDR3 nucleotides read TGTGCCAGCAGCTTAAGACTAGCGGGCGGCGTAGGGAACGAGCAGTACTTC. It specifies CASSLRLAGGVGNEQYF.

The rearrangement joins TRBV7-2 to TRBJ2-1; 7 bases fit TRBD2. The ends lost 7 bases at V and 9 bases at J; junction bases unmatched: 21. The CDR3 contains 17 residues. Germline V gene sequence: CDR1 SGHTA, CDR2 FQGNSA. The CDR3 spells CASKGRFQREIAGEQFF. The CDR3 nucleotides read TGTGCCAGCAAAGGAAGATTCCAGCGGGAAATTGCGGGTGAGCAGTTCTTC. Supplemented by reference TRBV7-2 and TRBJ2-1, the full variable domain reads GAGVSQSPSNKVTEKGKDVELRCDPISGHTALYWYRQSLGQGLEFLIYFQGNSAPDKSGLPSDRFSAERTGGSVSTLTIQRTQQEDSAVYLCASKGRFQREIAGEQFFGPGTRLTVL.

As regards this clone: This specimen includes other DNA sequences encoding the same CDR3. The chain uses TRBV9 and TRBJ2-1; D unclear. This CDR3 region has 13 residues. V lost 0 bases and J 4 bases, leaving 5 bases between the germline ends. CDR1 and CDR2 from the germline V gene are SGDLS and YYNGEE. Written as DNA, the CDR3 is TGTGCCAGCAGCGTAGCGGGTTACAATGAGCAGTTCTTC. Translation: CASSVAGYNEQFF.

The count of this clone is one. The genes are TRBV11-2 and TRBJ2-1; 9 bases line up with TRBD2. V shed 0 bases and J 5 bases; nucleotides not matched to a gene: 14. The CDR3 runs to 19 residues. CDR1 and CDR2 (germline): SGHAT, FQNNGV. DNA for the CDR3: TGTGCCAGCAGCTTAGATCTCCCCGGGGGTAGCGGGAGCCACAATGAGCAGTTCTTC. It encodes CASSLDLPGGSGSHNEQFF.

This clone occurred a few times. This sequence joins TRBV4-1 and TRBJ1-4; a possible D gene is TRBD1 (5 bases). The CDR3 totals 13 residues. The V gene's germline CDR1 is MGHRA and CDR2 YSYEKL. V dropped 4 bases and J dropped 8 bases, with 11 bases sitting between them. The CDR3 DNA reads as TGCGCCAGCAGCCTCGGGGCCTGGGAAAAACTGTTTTTT. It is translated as CASSLGAWEKLFF.

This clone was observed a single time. CDR3 in DNA: TGTGCCAGTTCGTCCGACGCCTACTCTGGAAACACCATATATTTT. Translation gives CASSSDAYSGNTIYF. V usage is TRBV19 and J usage is TRBJ1-3, with D uncertain. V was clipped by 8 bases and J by 0 bases, with 14 bases between them. CDR1 is LNHDA and CDR2 is SQIVND in the germline V gene (reference sequence). CDR3 length: 15 amino acids.

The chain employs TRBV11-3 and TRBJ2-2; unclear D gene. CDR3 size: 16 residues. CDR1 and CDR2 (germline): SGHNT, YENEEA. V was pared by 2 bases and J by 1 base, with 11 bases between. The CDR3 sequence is CASSLFHGWNTGELFF. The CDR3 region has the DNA TGTGCCAGCAGCTTATTTCACGGGTGGAACACCGGGGAGCTGTTTTTT.

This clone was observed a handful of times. Written as DNA, the CDR3 is TGCGCCAGCAGCCAAGGCCCCTACGAGCAGTACTTC. Protein product: CASSQGPYEQYF. The chain recombines TRBV4-3 with TRBJ2-7; no clear D. Germline lookup yields CDR1 LGHNA and CDR2 YSLEER. The germline V and J ends were trimmed by 1 base and 2 bases, with 3 bases remaining between them. This CDR3 comprises 12 residues.

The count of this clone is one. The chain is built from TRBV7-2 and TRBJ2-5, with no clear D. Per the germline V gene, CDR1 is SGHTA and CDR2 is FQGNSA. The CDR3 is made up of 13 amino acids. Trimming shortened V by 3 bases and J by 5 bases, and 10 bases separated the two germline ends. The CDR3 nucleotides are TGTGCCAGCAGCTTCGGCGTCCGGGAGACCCAGTACTTC. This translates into CASSFGVRETQYF.

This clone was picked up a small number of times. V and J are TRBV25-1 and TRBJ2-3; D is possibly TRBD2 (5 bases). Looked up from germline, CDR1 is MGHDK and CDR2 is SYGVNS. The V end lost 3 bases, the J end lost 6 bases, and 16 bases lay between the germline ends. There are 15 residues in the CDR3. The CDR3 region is CASSDQRRTPDTQYF. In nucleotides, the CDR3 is TGTGCCAGCAGTGACCAGCGGAGAACCCCGGATACGCAGTATTTT.

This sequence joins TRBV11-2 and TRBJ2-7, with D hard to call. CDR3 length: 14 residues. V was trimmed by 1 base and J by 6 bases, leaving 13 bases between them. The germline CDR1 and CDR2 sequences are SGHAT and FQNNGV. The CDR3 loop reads CASSLAGPTGEQYF. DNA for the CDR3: TGTGCCAGCAGCTTAGCGGGCCCGACGGGCGAGCAGTACTTC. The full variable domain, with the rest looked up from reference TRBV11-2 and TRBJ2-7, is EAGVAQSPRYKIIEKRQSVAFWCNPISGHATLYWYQQILGQGPKLLIQFQNNGVVDDSQLPKDRFSAERLKGVDSTLKIQPAKLEDSAVYLCASSLAGPTGEQYFGPGTRLTVT.

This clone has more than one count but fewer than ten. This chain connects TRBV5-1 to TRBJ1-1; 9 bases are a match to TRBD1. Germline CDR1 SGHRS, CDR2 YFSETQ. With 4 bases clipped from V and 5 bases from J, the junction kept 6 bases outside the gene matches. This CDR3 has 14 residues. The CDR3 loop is CASSPGTGITEAFF. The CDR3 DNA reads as TGCGCCAGCAGCCCTGGGACAGGGATTACTGAAGCTTTCTTT.

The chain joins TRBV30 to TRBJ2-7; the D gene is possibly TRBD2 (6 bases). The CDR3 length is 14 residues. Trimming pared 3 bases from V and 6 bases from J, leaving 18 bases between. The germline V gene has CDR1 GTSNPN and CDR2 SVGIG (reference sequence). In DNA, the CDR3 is TGTGCCTGGAGGGCCGCGGGGCCCGGTGGCGAGCAGTACTTC. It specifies CAWRAAGPGGEQYF.

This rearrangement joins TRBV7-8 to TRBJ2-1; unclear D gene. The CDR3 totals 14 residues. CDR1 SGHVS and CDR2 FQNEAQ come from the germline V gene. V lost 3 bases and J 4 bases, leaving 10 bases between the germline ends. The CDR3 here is CASSLSRTYNEQFF. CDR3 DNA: TGTGCCAGCAGCTTGTCGCGAACATACAATGAGCAGTTCTTC.

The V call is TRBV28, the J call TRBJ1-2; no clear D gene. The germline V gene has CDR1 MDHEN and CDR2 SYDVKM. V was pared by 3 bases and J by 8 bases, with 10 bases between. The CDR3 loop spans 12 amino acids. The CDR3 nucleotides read TGTGCCAGCAGTTTCGGAGTTGTGGGCTACACCTTC. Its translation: CASSFGVVGYTF.

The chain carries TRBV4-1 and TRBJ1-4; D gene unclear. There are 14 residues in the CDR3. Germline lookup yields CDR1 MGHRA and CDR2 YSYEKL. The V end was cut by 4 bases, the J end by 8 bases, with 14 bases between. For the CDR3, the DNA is TGCGCCAGCAGCCTGGGCCCCACGGAAGAAAAACTGTTTTTT. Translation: CASSLGPTEEKLFF.

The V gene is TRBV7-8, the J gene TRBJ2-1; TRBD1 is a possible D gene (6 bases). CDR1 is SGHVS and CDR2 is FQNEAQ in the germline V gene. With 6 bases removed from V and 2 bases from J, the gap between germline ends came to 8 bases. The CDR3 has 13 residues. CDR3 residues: CASRTGTYNEQFF. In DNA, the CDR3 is TGTGCCAGCAGAACAGGGACCTACAATGAGCAGTTCTTC.

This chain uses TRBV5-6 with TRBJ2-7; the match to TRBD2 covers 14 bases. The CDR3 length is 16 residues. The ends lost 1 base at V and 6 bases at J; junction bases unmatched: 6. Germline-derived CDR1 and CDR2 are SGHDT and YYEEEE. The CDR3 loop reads CASSLLGLAGGVEQYF. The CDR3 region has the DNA TGTGCCAGCAGCTTGTTAGGACTAGCGGGAGGAGTCGAGCAGTACTTC. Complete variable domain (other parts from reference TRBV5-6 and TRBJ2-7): DAGVTQSPTHLIKTRGQQVTLRCSPKSGHDTVSWYQQALGQGPQFIFQYYEEEERQRGNFPDRFSGHQFPNYSSELNVNALLLGDSALYLCASSLLGLAGGVEQYFGPGTRLTVT.

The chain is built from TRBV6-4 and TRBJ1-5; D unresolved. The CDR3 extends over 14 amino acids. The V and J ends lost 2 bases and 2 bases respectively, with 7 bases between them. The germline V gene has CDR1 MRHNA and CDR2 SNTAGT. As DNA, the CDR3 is TGTGCCAGCAGTGACCGCGGAGGCAATCAGCCCCAGCATTTT. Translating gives CASSDRGGNQPQHF.

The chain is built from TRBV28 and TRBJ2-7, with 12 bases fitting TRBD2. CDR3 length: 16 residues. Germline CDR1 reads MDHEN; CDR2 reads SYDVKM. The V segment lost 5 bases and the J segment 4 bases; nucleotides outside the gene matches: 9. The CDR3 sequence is CASSRRRTSGTYEQYF. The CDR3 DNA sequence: TGTGCCAGCAGTCGTAGGAGGACTAGCGGGACTTACGAGCAGTACTTC.

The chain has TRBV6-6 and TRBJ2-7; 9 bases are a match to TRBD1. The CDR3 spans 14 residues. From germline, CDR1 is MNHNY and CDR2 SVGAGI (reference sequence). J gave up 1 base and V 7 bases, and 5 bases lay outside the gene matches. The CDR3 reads CASKSGTGSYEQYF. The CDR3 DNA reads TGTGCCAGCAAATCCGGGACAGGGTCCTACGAGCAGTACTTC.

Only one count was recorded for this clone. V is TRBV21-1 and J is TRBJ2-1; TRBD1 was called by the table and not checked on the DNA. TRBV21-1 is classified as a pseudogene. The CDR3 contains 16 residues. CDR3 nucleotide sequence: TGTGCCAGCAGCAAAGGGGCCTGTGAGTCCTACAATGAGCAGTTCTTC. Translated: CASSKGACESYNEQFF.

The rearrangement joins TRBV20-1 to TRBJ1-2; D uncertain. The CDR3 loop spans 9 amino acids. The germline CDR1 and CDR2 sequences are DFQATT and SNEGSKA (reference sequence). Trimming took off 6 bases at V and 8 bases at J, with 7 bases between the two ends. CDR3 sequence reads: CSAPPGYTF. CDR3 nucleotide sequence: TGCAGTGCCCCGCCAGGCTACACCTTC.